These T cell receptor beta chains were read from a single sample in a study of control samples from healthy donors and cancer patients. Assay: immunoSEQ multiplex PCR; the TCRdb copy retains only in-frame clones and omits some. The sample lists about 170,000 clones, roughly 88% occurring once. Sequencing was done on a sample of blood. The receptors derive from a woman under 40 in good health. The CDR3 runs from the conserved cysteine through the conserved F or W. The D gene is left open where the match is weak. The size entry is marked missing in some rows and otherwise reads once, few, many or a size class.

V	size	D	length	J	CDR3	DNA
TRBV15	.	.	15	TRBJ2-1	CATSRGTNSYNEQFF	TGTGCCACCAGCAGGGGTACAAACTCCTACAATGAGCAGTTCTTC
TRBV13	once	TRBD1	12	TRBJ1-2	CASSSGGVGYTF	TGTGCCAGCAGCTCAGGGGGCGTGGGCTACACCTTC
TRBV5-1	.	.	13	TRBJ2-3	CASSLSNPDTQYF	TGCGCCAGCAGCTTATCTAACCCAGATACGCAGTATTTT
TRBV6-5	.	.	10	TRBJ2-1	CASSLNEQFF	TGTGCCAGCAGCCTTAATGAGCAGTTCTTC
TRBV5-1	once	.	14	TRBJ1-2	CASSLRHSNYGYTF	TGCGCCAGCAGCTTGCGGCACTCTAACTATGGCTACACCTTC
TRBV2	.	TRBD2	14	TRBJ2-1	CASSVGSGREEQFF	TGTGCCAGCAGTGTGGGTAGCGGGAGGGAAGAGCAGTTCTTC
TRBV6-1	.	TRBD1	13	TRBJ1-2	CASSDRGQGDYTF	TGTGCCAGCAGTGATAGGGGACAGGGGGACTACACCTTC
TRBV5-5	few	TRBD1	15	TRBJ1-4	CASSIGQGGNEKLFF	TGTGCCAGCAGCATCGGACAGGGAGGAAACGAAAAACTGTTTTTT
TRBV30	.	.	14	TRBJ1-1	CAWSAGGGGTEAFF	TGTGCCTGGAGTGCCGGCGGGGGGGGCACTGAAGCTTTCTTT
TRBV6-5	.	.	15	TRBJ1-5	CASSWGGAANQPQHF	TGTGCCAGCAGTTGGGGCGGGGCAGCAAATCAGCCCCAGCATTTT
TRBV6-5	.	.	14	TRBJ2-6	CASRRGTGANVLTF	TGTGCCAGCAGACGGGGAACTGGGGCCAACGTCCTGACTTTC
TRBV7-2	once	.	13	TRBJ1-2	CASSLETFYGYTF	TGTGCCAGCAGCTTGGAGACTTTCTATGGCTACACCTTC
TRBV19	.	.	14	TRBJ1-1	CASSKDGANTEAFF	TGTGCCAGTTCGAAGGACGGGGCGAACACTGAAGCTTTCTTT
TRBV5-6	once	.	13	TRBJ1-1	CASTHIQGTEAFF	TGTGCCAGCACCCATATCCAGGGAACTGAAGCTTTCTTT
TRBV6-1	.	.	13	TRBJ2-5	CASSEYRWETQYF	TGTGCCAGCAGTGAATACAGGTGGGAGACCCAGTACTTC
TRBV10-3	.	.	16	TRBJ1-1	CAISVGPEQEFTEAFF	TGTGCCATCAGCGTAGGGCCCGAACAGGAGTTCACTGAAGCTTTCTTT
TRBV5-1	.	.	15	TRBJ2-6	CASSDPSSGANVLTF	TGCGCCAGCAGTGACCCGTCCTCTGGGGCCAACGTCCTGACTTTC
TRBV29-1	.	TRBD2	12	TRBJ2-1	CSVGLVYNEQFF	TGCAGCGTGGGACTAGTTTACAATGAGCAGTTCTTC
TRBV24-1	.	.	17	TRBJ1-5	CATSDFGGGRGNQPQHF	TGTGCCACCAGTGATTTTGGGGGGGGTCGGGGCAATCAGCCCCAGCATTTT
TRBV6-4	once	.	13	TRBJ2-7	CASSEGQAYEQYF	TGTGCCAGCAGTGAAGGGCAGGCCTACGAGCAGTACTTC
TRBV28	.	.	13	TRBJ2-2	CASREAITGELFF	TGTGCCAGCAGGGAGGCAATCACCGGGGAGCTGTTTTTT
TRBV29-1	.	TRBD1	15	TRBJ2-5	CSAGNRDRFQETQYF	TGCAGCGCCGGGAATCGGGACAGGTTCCAAGAGACCCAGTACTTC
TRBV7-2	.	.	13	TRBJ1-2	CARGTPDSYGYTF	TGTGCCAGGGGCACCCCGGACAGCTATGGCTACACCTTC
TRBV13	once	TRBD1	16	TRBJ2-3	CASSRGSDRDTDTQYF	TGTGCCAGCAGCAGGGGATCGGACAGGGACACAGATACGCAGTATTTT
TRBV3-1/TRBV3-2	.	TRBD1	21	TRBJ2-6	CASSDDRRQGVRLRGANVLTF	TGTGCCAGCAGCGATGACCGTCGACAGGGGGTACGCTTGAGAGGGGCCAACGTCCTGACTTTC
TRBV2	.	TRBD1	14	TRBJ1-2	CATVLQGNNYGYTF	TGTGCCACCGTTCTACAGGGGAATAACTATGGCTACACCTTC
TRBV9	once	.	15	TRBJ2-2	CASSLLSSVYGELFF	TGTGCCAGCAGCCTCCTGTCGAGCGTTTACGGGGAGCTGTTTTTT
TRBV28	.	.	16	TRBJ2-6	CASSRTGGTGANVLTF	TGTGCCAGCAGTCGAACTGGGGGCACTGGGGCCAACGTCCTGACTTTC
TRBV28	.	.	16	TRBJ1-6	CASSYPPTGSNSPLHF	TGTGCCAGCAGTTACCCTCCCACAGGGAGCAATTCACCCCTCCACTTT
TRBV24-1	.	.	19	TRBJ2-2	CATSDLVLQSGANTGELFF	TGTGCCACCAGTGATTTGGTATTACAGAGCGGTGCGAACACCGGGGAGCTGTTTTTT
TRBV2	once	TRBD2	16	TRBJ2-5	CASSDKIAGDAETQYF	TGTGCCAGCAGTGATAAGATAGCGGGAGATGCCGAGACCCAGTACTTC
TRBV15	.	.	13	TRBJ1-2	CATSREAGPSYTF	TGTGCCACCAGCAGAGAGGCAGGTCCAAGCTACACCTTC
TRBV10-3	.	TRBD2	15	TRBJ2-7	CAISGLTSGNYEQYF	TGTGCCATCAGTGGATTAACTAGCGGGAACTACGAGCAGTACTTC
TRBV28	.	.	14	TRBJ1-5	CASSLPVSNQPQHF	TGTGCCAGCAGTTTACCTGTTAGCAATCAGCCCCAGCATTTT
TRBV27	.	TRBD2	19	TRBJ2-3	CASIPQGKGLAAHDFPQYF	TGTGCCAGCATCCCGCAGGGGAAGGGACTAGCGGCACACGATTTCCCGCAGTATTTT
TRBV25-1	.	TRBD1	13	TRBJ1-2	CASSDDQGDGYTF	TGTGCCAGCAGTGACGACCAGGGGGATGGCTACACCTTC
TRBV30	.	.	14	TRBJ1-1	CAWSAGVDGTEAFF	TGTGCCTGGAGTGCCGGGGTCGATGGCACTGAAGCTTTCTTT
TRBV27	.	TRBD1	15	TRBJ1-2	CASREQGAVSYGYTF	TGTGCCAGCAGAGAGCAGGGGGCGGTCTCCTATGGCTACACCTTC
TRBV9	.	TRBD2	15	TRBJ2-1	CASSFSGRAYNEQFF	TGTGCCAGCAGCTTCAGCGGGAGGGCCTACAATGAGCAGTTCTTC
TRBV5-4	.	.	14	TRBJ1-5	CAHARRDSNQPQHF	TGTGCCCACGCCCGGAGGGATAGCAATCAGCCCCAGCATTTT